The rows below give T cell receptor beta chains drawn from one sample of a study of T cell repertoires in cytomegalovirus infection. TCRdb processed the reads anew with MiXCR; each CDR3 protein has one entry. The data hold 290,000 or so distinct CDR3 sequences, with roughly 9.3% observed a single time. The sequenced material came from PBMCs. These receptors were taken from a human donor in good health (CMV status not recorded). Some clones in this sample may be carry-over from other donors' samples. Both conserved end residues are part of each CDR3.

V | CDR3
TRBV5-5 | CASSLADAYEQYF
TRBV28 | CATRRVTGDGYTF
TRBV29-1 | CSAFDRGRGGTEAFF
TRBV6-6 | CASSWEGSNNSPLHF
TRBV15 | CATSRDPSNYGYTF
TRBV7-2 | CASSRTGVNTEAFF
TRBV29-1 | CSVRTGNTGELFF
TRBV12-3/TRBV12-4 | CASSFQGGGSPLHF
TRBV25-1 | CASSESQRPSGANVLTF
TRBV20-1 | CSGTNQETQYF
TRBV20-1 | CSARDSGVGYTF
TRBV6-2/TRBV6-3 | CASSYPDSQETQYF
TRBV6-5 | CAAGAEAFF
TRBV10-3 | CAIRWTGAGGYTF
TRBV6-2/TRBV6-3 | CASSYGGQMAFF
TRBV20-1 | CSAHGQGVETQYF
TRBV12-3/TRBV12-4 | CASSFSLHPNTEAFF
TRBV7-2 | CASGGRGGAGNTIYF
TRBV7-9 | CASSLAHQEVPYF
TRBV19 | CASSRRDRRNTEAFF
TRBV3-1 | CASSQWRINTEAFF
TRBV20-1 | CSARTPGVNTGELFF